These 14 T cell receptor beta chains were sequenced from one sample in a study of blood T cell repertoires in COVID-19 (dated by TCRdb to about 2020). The library was built by means of the immunoSEQ multiplex PCR assay. Sourced from immuneACCESS, this table was stored by TCRdb with only in-frame sequences that have V and J called. A share of the clones is absent; for the studies checked, an unresolved V gene accounts for under half, and the remainder has no known explanation. The sample table lists 260,000 or so clones, roughly 82% of them with a count of one. The top ten hold 4% to 5% of the sample. The sequenced sample was peripheral blood. These receptor sequences come from an older woman with acute or convalescent COVID-19.

The chain is built from TRBV5-1 and TRBJ1-2; TRBD1 might be the D (5 bases). CDR3 length: 12 residues. Germline loops: CDR1 SGHRS, CDR2 YFSETQ. Trimming left V 4 bases short and J 5 bases short, with 9 bases between. The CDR3: CASSPGGYGYTF. Written as DNA, the CDR3 is TGCGCCAGCAGCCCCGGGGGATATGGCTACACCTTC.

The chain uses TRBV2 and TRBJ1-2, with 8 positions matching TRBD1. Germline lookup yields CDR1 SNHLY and CDR2 FYNNEI. Trimming cost V 6 bases and J 2 bases; bases outside gene matches: 2. The CDR3 consists of 13 residues. CDR3 DNA: TGTGCCAGCAGGGGGACAGGCAACTATGGCTACACCTTC. Amino acid sequence: CASRGTGNYGYTF.

This chain connects TRBV28 to TRBJ1-2, with D perhaps matching TRBD1 (5 bases). Germline V gives CDR1 MDHEN, CDR2 SYDVKM. Trimming left V 2 bases short and J 5 bases short, with 9 bases between. The CDR3 is 13 amino acids. The CDR3 spells CASSLQGGYGYTF. For the CDR3, the DNA is TGTGCCAGCAGTTTACAGGGAGGATATGGCTACACCTTC.

The chain has TRBV5-5 and TRBJ1-1; D remains ambiguous. With 1 base removed from V and 1 base from J, the gap between germline ends came to 5 bases. The length of the CDR3 is 13 residues. Per germline, CDR1 SGHKS and CDR2 YYEKEE (reference sequence). CDR3 protein: CASSLWANTEAFF. DNA of the CDR3: TGTGCCAGCAGCTTGTGGGCGAACACTGAAGCTTTCTTT.

The CDR3 DNA reads TGTGCCAGCAGCTTAGGTCGGAGCGACTACAATGAGCAGTTCTTC. As protein: CASSLGRSDYNEQFF. The chain carries TRBV7-6 and TRBJ2-1; no reliable D call. There are 15 residues in the CDR3. Germline V gene data show CDR1 as SGHVS and CDR2 as FNYEAQ. The germline V and J ends were trimmed by 1 base and 3 bases, with 10 bases remaining between them.

The rearrangement links TRBV9 to TRBJ1-3, with TRBD1 identical over 8 bases. This CDR3 region has 15 residues. Losses at the gene ends were 1 base for V and 4 bases for J; bases not matched to a gene: 4. Germline CDR1 is SGDLS and CDR2 is YYNGEE. The CDR3 sequence: CASSVQGARGNTIYF. CDR3 DNA: TGTGCCAGCAGCGTACAGGGGGCGCGGGGAAACACCATATATTTT. Supplemented by reference TRBV9 and TRBJ1-3, the full variable domain reads DSGVTQTPKHLITATGQRVTLRCSPRSGDLSVYWYQQSLDQGLQFLIQYYNGEERAKGNILERFSAQQFPDLHSELNLSSLELGDSALYFCASSVQGARGNTIYFGEGSWLTVV.

V and J are TRBV29-1 and TRBJ1-1; 7 nucleotides agree with TRBD1. Germline V lookup: CDR1 SQVTM, CDR2 ANQGSEA. With V trimmed by 3 bases and J by 1 base, 5 bases remained unmatched. The CDR3 totals 14 residues. In nucleotides, the CDR3 is TGCAGCGTTGACGCAGGGGGACGGAACACTGAAGCTTTCTTT. This gives the protein CSVDAGGRNTEAFF.

This rearrangement joins TRBV28 to TRBJ2-7, with D perhaps TRBD1 (6 bases). Looked up from germline, CDR1 is MDHEN and CDR2 is SYDVKM. V dropped 3 bases and J dropped 2 bases, with 8 bases sitting between them. The CDR3 loop spans 13 amino acids. This CDR3 reads CASSFKGAYEQYF. The DNA for the CDR3 is TGTGCCAGCAGTTTTAAGGGGGCCTACGAGCAGTACTTC.

The chain employs TRBV5-1 and TRBJ2-7; TRBD1 is a possible D gene (5 bases). V lost 0 bases and J lost 2, with 9 bases in between. CDR1 is SGHRS, CDR2 YFSETQ, per germline. The CDR3 length is 14 residues. The CDR3 nucleotides are TGCGCCAGCAGCTTGGTAGGACAAACCTACGAGCAGTACTTC. Translated, it gives CASSLVGQTYEQYF.

This clone came up a few times. The chain recombines TRBV12-3 or TRBV12-4 with TRBJ1-1; D is uncertain. The CDR3 is 13 amino acids. V lost 8 bases and J 1 base, leaving 11 bases between the germline ends. The DNA for the CDR3 is TGTGCCAGCTCAAGCGAGAGGAACACTGAAGCTTTCTTT. Its translation is CASSSERNTEAFF.

The gene calls are TRBV2 and TRBJ2-2; possible D gene TRBD1, 6 bases. Germline V lookup: CDR1 SNHLY, CDR2 FYNNEI. There are 15 residues in the CDR3. Trimming took off 4 bases at V and 0 bases at J, with 9 bases between the two ends. DNA of the CDR3: TGTGCCAGCAGTGGGAAGGGGGCGAACACCGGGGAGCTGTTTTTT. Residues: CASSGKGANTGELFF.

This sequence joins TRBV7-9 and TRBJ1-2; maybe TRBD1 (6 bases). CDR3 length: 16 residues. Germline lookup yields CDR1 SEHNR and CDR2 FQNEAQ (reference sequence). Between the trimmed V and J ends, which lost 3 bases and 3 bases, there was a span of 17 bases. CDR3 amino acids: CASSFSGTNSYYGYTF. DNA for the CDR3: TGTGCCAGCAGCTTTTCCGGGACAAACTCCTACTATGGCTACACCTTC.

The chain is built from TRBV18 and TRBJ1-1, with 8 bases lining up with TRBD1. The V gene end was trimmed by 5 bases and the J gene end by 1 base; junction bases not matched to a gene: 6. The CDR3 totals 15 residues. Germline CDR1 is KGHSH and CDR2 is LQKENI. CDR3 region: CASSSDRVPNTEAFF. The CDR3 DNA follows: TGTGCCAGCTCATCGGACAGGGTTCCGAACACTGAAGCTTTCTTT.

The chain combines TRBV19 with TRBJ1-5; 7 nucleotides agree with TRBD1. The CDR3 runs to 14 residues. Looked up from germline, CDR1 is LNHDA and CDR2 is SQIVND (reference sequence). The V gene end was trimmed by 5 bases and the J gene end by 6 bases; junction bases not matched to a gene: 7. CDR3 sequence reads: CASSVNRGGQPQHF. CDR3 DNA: TGTGCCAGTAGTGTCAACAGGGGAGGTCAGCCCCAGCATTTT.